The T cell receptor (beta chain) described here comes from a study of blood T cells in healthy people across ages. In the case of this clonotype: The germline gene is not matched at one end of the junction; a read error may be the cause.

The CDR3 sequence is 15 residues long. Germline-derived CDR1 and CDR2 are SGHVS and FNYEAQ. A sample-barcoded 5' primer and a J-beta primer mix were used in a second PCR of roughly 7 to 11 cycles. TCRdb re-analysed the 5' RACE reads in MiXCR, keeping a single row per CDR3 protein. The sample has just over 1 million distinct CDR3 sequences; more than 35% are singletons. V and J are TRBV7-6 and TRBJ2-7; a possible D gene is TRBD2 (6 bases). The receptor comes from a woman aged 55-70 years in good health. The sequencing input was blood. The CDR3: CASSLGGGSSCEQYF. For the CDR3, the DNA is TGTGCCAGCAGCTTAGGTGGGGGGAGCTCCTGCGAGCAGTACTTC.